This T cell receptor beta chain emerged from a study of blood T cell repertoires in COVID-19. Study-level information: Acute-phase and convalescent COVID-19 samples originated in the United States, Italy and Spain. From T cells, B-cell-depleted T cells, or PBMCs came the material, which was cDNA or gDNA.

Original data processing: Amplification with reference gene primers provided the estimates of nucleated cell counts. Produced via immunoSEQ multiplex PCR; TCRdb's table is partial and in-frame only. Clonal size and the V and J genes are those of that table, whereas D and trimming came from the DNA. The data show more than 40,000 clones, roughly 85% seen once. This TCR derives from a man in his 60s with acute or convalescent COVID-19. Material for sequencing was peripheral blood.

As DNA, the CDR3 is TGTGCCAGCAGTTACACCCGGGACACGTCCTACGAGCAGTACTTC. This sequence encodes CASSYTRDTSYEQYF. This rearrangement joins TRBV6-2 or TRBV6-3 to TRBJ2-7, with D perhaps matching TRBD1 (6 bases). The V and J ends lost 2 bases and 1 base respectively, with 12 bases between them. Germline-derived CDR1 and CDR2 are MNHEY and SVGEGT. The CDR3 contains 15 residues.